This TCR beta chain was sequenced during a study of T cells after yellow fever vaccination. Study-level points and caveats: There was a small share of clonotypes that showed up in both the CD4 and CD8 compartments. A large majority of primary-vaccination clones showed up again after the booster (about 97% CD4, approximately 90% CD8).

CDR1 is LGHDT, CDR2 YNNKEL, per germline (reference sequence). Deletions cut 3 bases from V and 3 bases from J, with 15 bases between. CDR3 length: 15 amino acids. Only a few counts were recorded for this clonotype. The antigen remains unidentified. Universal primer sites and UMIs were introduced during 5'RACE template-switching synthesis of TCR cDNA. TCRdb re-derived calls from the 5' RACE reads in MiXCR, one entry per CDR3 protein. The sample has hundreds of thousands of distinct CDR3 sequences, roughly a fifth seen once; the top ten hold about 13%. Sequencing was performed on PBMCs, taken 15 days after the yellow fever booster vaccination. This receptor was taken from a man aged 30-40 years who received the YFV17D yellow fever vaccine. The chain is built from TRBV3-1 and TRBJ2-7, with D possibly being TRBD2 (6 bases). CDR3 sequence: CASSQGDGRYYEQYF. The CDR3 nucleotides are TGTGCCAGCAGCCAGGGGGACGGGAGATACTACGAGCAGTACTTC.